These 24 T cell receptor beta chains share one sample of origin, sequenced in a study of cytomegalovirus exposure and HLA in healthy donors. The PCR made use of 60 Vbeta and 13 Jbeta primers. TCRdb keeps only in-frame clones here, not all; method: immunoSEQ multiplex PCR. This table holds 180,000 or so clones, 70% to 85% found once. Sample: PBMCs. The receptors come from a boy between 2 and 10 years old in good health and CMV-seronegative.

This clone has just a few counts. This chain links TRBV19 with TRBJ2-3; 9 bases match TRBD2. This CDR3 spans 16 amino acids. V was clipped by 0 bases and J by 5 bases; unmatched bases: 6. The V gene's germline CDR1 is LNHDA and CDR2 SQIVND (reference sequence). This CDR3 is CASSIEGAGGRDTQYF. CDR3 coding DNA: TGTGCCAGTAGTATAGAGGGAGCGGGGGGCCGAGATACGCAGTATTTT. Filled out from reference TRBV19 and TRBJ2-3, the complete variable domain reads DGGITQSPKYLFRKEGQNVTLSCEQNLNHDAMYWYRQDPGQGLRLIYYSQIVNDFQKGDIAEGYSVSREKKESFPLTVTSAQKNPTAFYLCASSIEGAGGRDTQYFGPGTRLTVL.

The chain couples TRBV6-6 to TRBJ1-5; 8 bases line up with TRBD1. Unmatched junction bases numbered 10, after V lost 5 bases and J lost 7 bases. Germline V lookup: CDR1 MNHNY, CDR2 SVGAGI (reference sequence). The CDR3 covers 15 residues. The CDR3 sequence is CASSLRAGGGQPQHF. CDR3 in DNA: TGTGCCAGCAGTCTCCGTGCAGGGGGCGGGCAGCCCCAGCATTTT.

The chain combines TRBV19 with TRBJ1-6, with 8 bases aligning to TRBD1. The germline CDR1 and CDR2 sequences are LNHDA and SQIVND (reference sequence). Trimming took 3 bases from V and 9 from J; bases not matched to a gene: 7. The CDR3 totals 15 residues. CDR3 nucleotide sequence: TGTGCCAGTAGTATTTCGGACAGGGTAGTTTCACCCCTCCACTTT. Protein: CASSISDRVVSPLHF.

The rearrangement uses TRBV27 and TRBJ2-3; 11 nucleotides agree with TRBD2. From germline, CDR1 is MNHEY and CDR2 SMNVEV (reference sequence). The CDR3 consists of 16 residues. V was pared by 5 bases and J by 7 bases, with 11 bases of the junction left unmatched. CDR3 bases: TGTGCCAGCAGTAAACTAGTAGCGGGGGGGCCTCATACGCAGTATTTT. Encoded protein: CASSKLVAGGPHTQYF.

The count of this clone is one. The chain uses TRBV5-1 and TRBJ2-5; D not resolved. Germline loops: CDR1 SGHRS, CDR2 YFSETQ. V lost 4 bases to trimming and J lost 1 base, with 14 bases between them. The CDR3 has 15 residues. CDR3 protein: CASSRLSGSQETQYF. Here the CDR3 DNA reads TGCGCCAGCAGCCGTCTCTCGGGTAGCCAAGAGACCCAGTACTTC.

This chain uses TRBV6-5 with TRBJ2-3; D is possibly TRBD1 (7 bases). Germline lookup yields CDR1 MNHEY and CDR2 SVGAGI. This CDR3 is built from 14 residues. V dropped 4 bases and J dropped 5 bases, with 13 bases sitting between them. This CDR3 is CASSSRQGGDTQYF. The CDR3 region has the DNA TGTGCCAGCAGTTCAAGACAGGGAGGAGATACGCAGTATTTT.

This chain connects TRBV6-1 to TRBJ1-1; D unresolved. The CDR3 is 13 residues long. Deletions cut 6 bases from V and 0 bases from J, with 8 bases between. Germline V gene lookup returns CDR1 MNHNS and CDR2 SASEGT. The CDR3 DNA sequence: TGTGCCAGCAGCGCGGCGGTGAACACTGAAGCTTTCTTT. It specifies CASSAAVNTEAFF.

This clone was found once. The genes are TRBV4-2 and TRBJ1-2; tentatively, D is TRBD1 (6 bases). V lost 4 bases, J lost 3 bases, and 18 bases lay in between. The length of the CDR3 is 16 residues. Germline V CDR1 and CDR2: LGHNA, YNFKEQ. CDR3 bases: TGTGCCAGCAGCCTCCCATTCAGGGGCGATCACTATGGCTACACCTTC. It codes for CASSLPFRGDHYGYTF.

The rearrangement uses TRBV7-8 and TRBJ1-5; D is perhaps TRBD1 (5 bases). The V end lost 1 base, the J end lost 0 bases, and 10 bases lay between the germline ends. This CDR3 contains 16 residues. Looked up from germline, CDR1 is SGHVS and CDR2 is FQNEAQ. This chain's CDR3 is CASSLEAGNSNQPQHF. In nucleotides, the CDR3 is TGTGCCAGCAGCTTAGAGGCAGGGAATAGCAATCAGCCCCAGCATTTT.

The chain links TRBV6-5 to TRBJ1-2, with 7 bases matching TRBD1. The germline V gene has CDR1 MNHEY and CDR2 SVGAGI. The V gene end was trimmed by 6 bases and the J gene end by 5 bases; junction bases not matched to a gene: 12. The CDR3 extends over 15 amino acids. CDR3 amino acids: CASRDRDLGRYGYTF. The CDR3 coding sequence is TGTGCCAGCAGAGACAGGGACTTGGGACGGTATGGCTACACCTTC.

The chain combines TRBV6-1 with TRBJ2-5; D perhaps matches TRBD1 (5 bases). The J call may be in error: the DNA end matches TRBJ2-7 better. The CDR3 totals 16 residues. Germline lookup yields CDR1 MNHNS and CDR2 SASEGT. For the CDR3, the DNA is TGTGCCAGCAGTGAAGCTGGTGAGGACATCACCGACGAGCAGTACTTC. Residues: CASSEAGEDITDEQYF.

The chain is built from TRBV7-2 and TRBJ2-3, with 15 positions matching TRBD2. Germline V CDR1 and CDR2: SGHTA, FQGNSA. The CDR3 is 18 residues long. V gave up 5 bases and J gave up 0 bases; unmatched junction bases: 6. The CDR3 sequence: CASSIGLAGGRSTDTQYF. The CDR3 bases are TGTGCCAGCAGCATCGGACTAGCGGGGGGGCGAAGCACAGATACGCAGTATTTT.

The V gene is TRBV5-1, the J gene TRBJ2-2; TRBD2 matches 15 bases. The CDR3 loop spans 18 amino acids. Germline values: CDR1 SGHRS, CDR2 YFSETQ. V lost 3 bases to trimming and J lost 1 base; unmatched junction nucleotides: 4. CDR3 coding DNA: TGCGCCAGCAGCTCCCGGACTAGCGGGGGGGGGAACACCGGGGAGCTGTTTTTT. It codes for CASSSRTSGGGNTGELFF.

About this clone: Different DNA sequences within this sample yield the same CDR3. V and J are TRBV2 and TRBJ1-6; D possibly corresponds to TRBD1 (6 bases). The length of the CDR3 is 13 residues. V was cut by 6 bases and J by 3 bases, with 6 bases left in between. The V gene's germline CDR1 is SNHLY and CDR2 FYNNEI. The CDR3 here is CASRQGYNSPLHF. CDR3 coding DNA: TGTGCCAGCAGACAGGGCTATAATTCACCCCTCCACTTT.

This chain links TRBV27 with TRBJ1-1, with 7 bases aligning to TRBD1. Germline lookup yields CDR1 MNHEY and CDR2 SMNVEV (reference sequence). The J segment lost 2 bases and the V segment lost 5 bases, leaving 5 bases of the junction unmatched. This CDR3 has 14 amino acids. The CDR3 nucleotides read TGTGCCAGCAGTCTGGGGACAGCCAACACTGAAGCTTTCTTT. This translates into CASSLGTANTEAFF.

The chain employs TRBV21-1 and TRBJ2-7; the table calls TRBD2, which could not be checked here. TRBV21-1 is a pseudogene. CDR3 length: 15 amino acids. CDR3: CASSRGATSGGPKDF. The CDR3 DNA follows: TGTGCCAGCAGCAGGGGCGCTACTAGCGGGGGCCCTAAGGATTTC.

The CDR3: CASSWEDGLNTEAFF. CDR3 nucleotide sequence: TGTGCCAGCAGTTGGGAGGACGGGCTGAACACTGAAGCTTTCTTT. This sequence joins TRBV6-5 and TRBJ1-1; no clear D gene. This CDR3 spans 15 amino acids. In germline, CDR1 is MNHEY, CDR2 SVGAGI. V lost 4 bases and J lost 0, with 12 bases in between.

The rearrangement joins TRBV18 to TRBJ1-3; D gene unclear. Trimming stripped 5 bases from V and 4 bases from J, with 18 bases between. Germline V gives CDR1 KGHSH, CDR2 LQKENI. The CDR3 is made up of 16 amino acids. The CDR3 spells CASSSLDTETGNTIYF. The CDR3 nucleotides are TGTGCCAGCTCATCCTTAGACACGGAAACGGGAAACACCATATATTTT.

This clone was seen a few times. The rearrangement uses TRBV2 and TRBJ1-1; a possible D gene is TRBD1 (5 bases). Per germline, CDR1 SNHLY and CDR2 FYNNEI. This CDR3 is built from 14 residues. V dropped 6 bases and J dropped 2 bases, with 13 bases sitting between them. CDR3 sequence: CASRAGGGNTEAFF. In DNA form, the CDR3 reads TGTGCCAGCAGGGCGGGGGGTGGAAACACTGAAGCTTTCTTT.

J is TRBJ2-1 and V is TRBV7-9; 8 bases are shared with TRBD2. Germline V CDR1 and CDR2: SEHNR, FQNEAQ (reference sequence). The J segment lost 8 bases and the V segment lost 4 bases, leaving 13 bases of the junction unmatched. The length of the CDR3 is 16 residues. CDR3 sequence reads: CASSSPRAGGRHEQFF. The CDR3 region has the DNA TGTGCCAGCAGCTCCCCCCGGGCGGGGGGTAGGCATGAGCAGTTCTTC.

The chain couples TRBV7-2 to TRBJ2-7; D remains ambiguous. Germline lookup yields CDR1 SGHTA and CDR2 FQGNSA. Trimming removed 4 bases from V and 2 bases from J, with 15 bases in between. The CDR3 covers 15 residues. The CDR3 nucleotides read TGTGCCAGCAGCTCCGAAGCTGGTGCCACCTACGAGCAGTACTTC. This gives the protein CASSSEAGATYEQYF.

V gene TRBV6-5 combines with J gene TRBJ1-2, with TRBD1 matching 7 bases. J was trimmed by 8 bases and V by 6 bases; bases with no gene match: 6. The V gene's germline CDR1 is MNHEY and CDR2 SVGAGI. The length of the CDR3 is 12 residues. CDR3 sequence reads: CASSTGAGGYTF. CDR3 coding DNA: TGTGCCAGCAGCACAGGGGCTGGCGGCTACACCTTC.

V and J are TRBV9 and TRBJ1-2, with a weak D call TRBD1 (5 bases). Per germline, CDR1 SGDLS and CDR2 YYNGEE. CDR3 length equals 15 residues. Trimming took off 0 bases at V and 0 bases at J, with 9 bases between the two ends. CDR3 DNA sequence: TGTGCCAGCAGCGTAGGCGGGGGAACTAACTATGGCTACACCTTC. This codes for CASSVGGGTNYGYTF. Full variable domain (remainder filled in from reference TRBV9 and TRBJ1-2): DSGVTQTPKHLITATGQRVTLRCSPRSGDLSVYWYQQSLDQGLQFLIQYYNGEERAKGNILERFSAQQFPDLHSELNLSSLELGDSALYFCASSVGGGTNYGYTFGSGTRLTVV.

This rearrangement joins TRBV7-6 to TRBJ2-7; 9 bases match TRBD1. Per germline, CDR1 SGHVS and CDR2 FNYEAQ. This CDR3 spans 19 amino acids. The V gene end was trimmed by 1 base and the J gene end by 1 base; junction bases not matched to a gene: 14. The CDR3 loop reads CASSLVSSGTGKISYEQYF. CDR3 coding DNA: TGTGCCAGCAGCTTAGTATCGTCCGGGACAGGGAAAATTTCCTACGAGCAGTACTTC.